This TCR beta chain stems from a study of T cell changes during pregnancy in multiple sclerosis. The CDR3 is 16 amino acids. The ends were cut back, 4 bases at V and 0 bases at J, with 13 bases in the middle. CDR1 SGHVS and CDR2 FNYEAQ come from the germline V gene. The repertoire was sequenced with immunoSEQ multiplex PCR; TCRdb's copy has only in-frame clones and lacks some. The sample holds tens of thousands of clones, 93% seen once. This chain links TRBV7-6 with TRBJ2-1; a possible D gene is TRBD2 (7 bases). Sequencing was performed on peripheral blood, taken after pregnancy. The TCR was taken from a female donor with multiple sclerosis, enrolled in a pregnancy study. CDR3 DNA: TGTGCCAGCAGCTCCAGGGGCGGGAGCTCCTACAATGAGCAGTTCTTC. The encoded protein is CASSSRGGSSYNEQFF.